Below are 18 T cell receptor beta chains sequenced from a single sample in a study of control samples from healthy donors and cancer patients. Libraries were prepared by immunoSEQ multiplex PCR; TCRdb keeps only in-frame clonotypes and omits some of them. The sample lists about 100,000 clones, roughly 91% occurring once. Material: blood. The receptors here all came from a man under 40 in good health.

The chain carries TRBV28 and TRBJ2-7; no reliable D call. The V gene's germline CDR1 is MDHEN and CDR2 SYDVKM. Deletions cut 6 bases from V and 0 bases from J, with 12 bases between. This CDR3 spans 14 amino acids. CDR3 coding DNA: TGTGCCAGCAGCATTCTCGGCAGCTCCTACGAGCAGTACTTC. It specifies CASSILGSSYEQYF.

The genes are TRBV6-4 and TRBJ2-1, with 9 bases matching TRBD1. J lost 9 bases, V lost 1 base, and 7 bases had no gene match. The germline CDR1 and CDR2 sequences are MRHNA and SNTAGT. This CDR3 has 15 amino acids. The CDR3 here is CASSDLGTGTGEQFF. The CDR3 bases are TGTGCCAGCAGTGACTTAGGGACAGGGACGGGTGAGCAGTTCTTC.

V gene TRBV7-2 combines with J gene TRBJ1-3; no reliable D call. Trimming pared 5 bases from V and 4 bases from J, leaving 12 bases between. Germline V lookup: CDR1 SGHTA, CDR2 FQGNSA. CDR3 length equals 14 residues. As DNA, the CDR3 is TGTGCCAGCAGCGTATCGGGCCAGGGAAACACCATATATTTT. It translates to CASSVSGQGNTIYF.

The rearrangement joins TRBV28 to TRBJ2-1, with TRBD1 identical over 9 bases. The V gene's germline CDR1 is MDHEN and CDR2 SYDVKM. Trimming cost V 2 bases and J 0 bases; bases outside gene matches: 5. This CDR3 has 17 amino acids. CDR3 sequence reads: CASSLNETGGSYNEQFF. CDR3 nucleotide sequence: TGTGCCAGCAGTTTAAACGAGACAGGGGGCTCCTACAATGAGCAGTTCTTC.

This clone was recorded a few times. The chain carries TRBV3-1 (or the pseudogene TRBV3-2) and TRBJ2-7; TRBD1 agrees at 7 bases. CDR1 and CDR2 from the germline V gene are LGHDT and YNNKEL (reference sequence). There are 14 residues in the CDR3. With 4 bases clipped from V and 5 bases from J, the junction kept 8 bases outside the gene matches. The CDR3 coding sequence is TGTGCCAGCAGCCTCGCAGACAGGGCTAACGAGCAGTACTTC. It yields the protein CASSLADRANEQYF.

J is TRBJ1-2 and V is TRBV27; maybe TRBD1 (5 bases). Germline CDR1 MNHEY, CDR2 SMNVEV (reference sequence). This CDR3 contains 15 residues. V gave up 1 base and J gave up 2 bases, with 11 bases separating them. The CDR3 DNA follows: TGTGCCAGCAGTTTATTCGGCGGGGGGAACTATGGCTACACCTTC. Protein sequence: CASSLFGGGNYGYTF.

The genes are TRBV27 and TRBJ2-2; D unclear. This CDR3 comprises 13 residues. The germline V and J ends were trimmed by 4 bases and 4 bases, with 7 bases remaining between them. Germline CDR1 reads MNHEY; CDR2 reads SMNVEV (reference sequence). CDR3 in DNA: TGTGCCAGCAGTTGGGGTTCCACCGGGGAGCTGTTTTTT. Encoded protein: CASSWGSTGELFF.

This clone was recorded only once. The chain recombines TRBV7-2 with TRBJ2-1; perhaps TRBD1 as D (6 bases). In germline, CDR1 is SGHTA, CDR2 FQGNSA. CDR3 length equals 12 residues. The ends were cut back, 4 bases at V and 9 bases at J, with 10 bases in the middle. The CDR3 region has the DNA TGTGCCAGCAGCTCAACAGGGCTTGAGCAGTTCTTC. As protein: CASSSTGLEQFF.

The V and J genes are TRBV6-2 or TRBV6-3 and TRBJ2-7; D possibly matches TRBD1 or TRBD2 (6 bases each). CDR3 length: 16 amino acids. The V gene lost 2 bases and the J gene lost 2 bases, with 16 bases spanning the gap. Germline V gene data show CDR1 as MNHEY and CDR2 as SVGEGT. The CDR3: CASSYLVGGWTYEQYF. CDR3 DNA: TGTGCCAGCAGTTACCTGGTAGGGGGGTGGACCTACGAGCAGTACTTC.

This rearrangement joins TRBV28 to TRBJ1-6, with TRBD1 matching over 10 bases. With V trimmed by 6 bases and J by 9 bases, 8 bases remained unmatched. Germline-derived CDR1 and CDR2 are MDHEN and SYDVKM. This CDR3 comprises 15 residues. CDR3 residues: CASRGSGTGVSPLHF. In nucleotides, the CDR3 is TGTGCCAGCAGGGGATCCGGGACAGGGGTTTCACCCCTCCACTTT.

The chain recombines TRBV24-1 with TRBJ2-3, with D unresolved. The CDR3 covers 14 residues. Per germline, CDR1 KGHDR and CDR2 SFDVKD. Trimming took off 4 bases at V and 4 bases at J, with 11 bases between the two ends. CDR3 DNA sequence: TGTGCCACCAGTGAGTTGGGCAATGCAGATACGCAGTATTTT. Amino acid sequence: CATSELGNADTQYF.

The chain recombines TRBV28 with TRBJ2-5; D remains ambiguous. V gave up 3 bases and J gave up 7 bases, with 12 bases separating them. The CDR3 extends over 13 amino acids. CDR1 and CDR2 from the germline V gene are MDHEN and SYDVKM. CDR3 in DNA: TGTGCCAGCAGTTTGCCGACACCAAGGACCCAGTACTTC. Protein sequence: CASSLPTPRTQYF. Together with reference TRBV28 and TRBJ2-5, the CDR3 gives the full variable domain: DVKVTQSSRYLVKRTGEKVFLECVQDMDHENMFWYRQDPGLGLRLIYFSYDVKMKEKGDIPEGYSVSREKKERFSLILESASTNQTSMYLCASSLPTPRTQYFGPGTRLLVL.

This rearrangement joins TRBV7-9 to TRBJ2-5; D may be TRBD1 (6 bases). CDR1 is SEHNR, CDR2 FQNEAQ, per germline (reference sequence). The CDR3 spans 14 residues. Deletions cut 4 bases from V and 4 bases from J, with 13 bases between. CDR3 amino acids: CASSSTDRRETQYF. For the CDR3, the DNA is TGTGCCAGCAGCTCAACCGACAGGAGAGAGACCCAGTACTTC.

The chain employs TRBV27 and TRBJ2-7, with 10 bases aligning to TRBD1. The CDR3 is made up of 16 amino acids. J gave up 5 bases and V 5 bases, and 12 bases lay outside the gene matches. CDR1 is MNHEY and CDR2 is SMNVEV in the germline V gene (reference sequence). This CDR3 reads CASSPLAPGTGDEQYF. Here the CDR3 DNA reads TGTGCCAGCAGTCCCCTCGCCCCCGGGACAGGGGACGAGCAGTACTTC.

The genes are TRBV19 and TRBJ1-1, with a possible D match to TRBD1 (6 bases). The CDR3 loop spans 13 amino acids. V was pared by 7 bases and J by 2 bases, with 11 bases between. Germline CDR1 LNHDA, CDR2 SQIVND (reference sequence). The CDR3 DNA reads as TGTGCCAGTATTCCCGGGGGCAACACTGAAGCTTTCTTT. It encodes CASIPGGNTEAFF.

The chain links TRBV24-1 to TRBJ2-3; 9 bases line up with TRBD1. The germline gives CDR1 KGHDR, CDR2 SFDVKD. The V gene end was trimmed by 9 bases and the J gene end by 3 bases; junction bases not matched to a gene: 12. The CDR3 contains 16 residues. The CDR3 region has the DNA TGTGCCACCTCCCGCCGGGACAGGGAGGGAACAGATACGCAGTATTTT. Its translation is CATSRRDREGTDTQYF.

This chain uses TRBV7-9 with TRBJ1-1; D not certain. V dropped 3 bases and J dropped 3 bases, with 11 bases sitting between them. Germline V lookup: CDR1 SEHNR, CDR2 FQNEAQ (reference sequence). This CDR3 comprises 14 residues. CDR3 sequence: CASSLTFTDTEAFF. CDR3 coding DNA: TGTGCCAGCAGCTTGACCTTCACGGACACTGAAGCTTTCTTT.

The V call is TRBV5-5, the J call TRBJ1-6; D gene unclear. The CDR3 consists of 15 residues. The germline V and J ends were trimmed by 0 bases and 7 bases, with 11 bases remaining between them. Germline loops: CDR1 SGHKS, CDR2 YYEKEE (reference sequence). The CDR3 DNA follows: TGTGCCAGCAGCTTGGTTACGGTCAAGAATTCACCCCTCCACTTT. Translated: CASSLVTVKNSPLHF.